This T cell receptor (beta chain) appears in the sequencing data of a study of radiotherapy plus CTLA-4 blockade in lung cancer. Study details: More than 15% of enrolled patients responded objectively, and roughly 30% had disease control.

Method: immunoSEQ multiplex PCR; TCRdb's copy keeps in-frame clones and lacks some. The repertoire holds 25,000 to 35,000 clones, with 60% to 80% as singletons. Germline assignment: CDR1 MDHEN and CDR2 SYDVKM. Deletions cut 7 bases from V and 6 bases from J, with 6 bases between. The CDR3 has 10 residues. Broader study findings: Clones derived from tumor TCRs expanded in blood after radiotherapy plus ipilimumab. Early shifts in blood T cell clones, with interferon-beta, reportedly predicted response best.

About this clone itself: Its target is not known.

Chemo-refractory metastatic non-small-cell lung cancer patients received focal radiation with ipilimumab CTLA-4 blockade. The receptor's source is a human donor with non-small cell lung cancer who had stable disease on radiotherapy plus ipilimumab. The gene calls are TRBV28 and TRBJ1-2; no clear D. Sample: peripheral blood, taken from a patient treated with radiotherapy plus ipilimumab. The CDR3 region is CASKRDGYTF. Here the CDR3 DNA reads TGTGCCAGCAAGCGGGATGGCTACACCTTC.